The following is a T cell receptor (beta chain) sequence with its context. As yet, its antigen is unknown. This record comes from a study of shared clonotypes between healthy human individuals. Whole-study findings and limits: The naive CD4 repertoires of a few donors were compared, and roughly 5% of clonotypes were shared.

Samples underwent the assay at deep level. Once extracted for a subset, genomic DNA was divided evenly among several immunoSEQ plates. Clones were sequenced by immunoSEQ multiplex PCR, and TCRdb holds only the in-frame ones, with some missing. This table has about 1,900,000 clones, roughly 94% appearing once. Selected positively for CCR7 and CD45RO-negative, naive CD8 cells excluded terminally differentiated effector memory CD45RA+ cells. CDR3 length equals 14 residues. Between the trimmed V and J ends, which lost 2 bases and 1 base, there was a span of 12 bases. The germline CDR1 and CDR2 sequences are GTSNPN and SVGIG (reference sequence).

What was sequenced was naive CD8+ T cells sorted from blood. The chain is built from TRBV30 and TRBJ2-7, with no clear D. This TCR was recovered from a young man in good health. The DNA of the CDR3 is TGTGCCTGGAGTTTCCACATAGGTTCCTACGAGCAGTACTTC. Encoded protein: CAWSFHIGSYEQYF.